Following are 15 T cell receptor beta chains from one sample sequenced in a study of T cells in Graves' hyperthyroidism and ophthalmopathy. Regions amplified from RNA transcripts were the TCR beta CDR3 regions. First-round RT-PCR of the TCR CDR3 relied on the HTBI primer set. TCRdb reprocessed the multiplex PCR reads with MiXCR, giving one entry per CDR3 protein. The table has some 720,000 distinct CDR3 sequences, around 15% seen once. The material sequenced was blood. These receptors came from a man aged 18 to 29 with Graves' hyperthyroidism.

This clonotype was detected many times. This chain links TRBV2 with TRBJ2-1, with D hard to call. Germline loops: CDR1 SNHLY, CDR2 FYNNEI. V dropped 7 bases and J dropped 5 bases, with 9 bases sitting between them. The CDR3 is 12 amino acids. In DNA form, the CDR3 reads TGTGCCAGCACCCCTTACAACAATGAGCAGTTCTTC. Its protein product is CASTPYNNEQFF. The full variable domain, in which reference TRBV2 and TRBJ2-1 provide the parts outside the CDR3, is EPEVTQTPSHQVTQMGQEVILRCVPISNHLYFYWYRQILGQKVEFLVSFYNNEISEKSEIFDDQFSVERPDGSNFTLKIRSTKLEDSAMYFCASTPYNNEQFFGPGTRLTVL.

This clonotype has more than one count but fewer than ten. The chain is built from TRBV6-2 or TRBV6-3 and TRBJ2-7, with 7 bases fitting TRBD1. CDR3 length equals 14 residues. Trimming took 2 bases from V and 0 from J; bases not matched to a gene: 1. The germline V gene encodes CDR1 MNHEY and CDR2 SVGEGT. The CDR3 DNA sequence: TGTGCCAGCAGTTACGACAGGGTCTCCTACGAGCAGTACTTC. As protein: CASSYDRVSYEQYF.

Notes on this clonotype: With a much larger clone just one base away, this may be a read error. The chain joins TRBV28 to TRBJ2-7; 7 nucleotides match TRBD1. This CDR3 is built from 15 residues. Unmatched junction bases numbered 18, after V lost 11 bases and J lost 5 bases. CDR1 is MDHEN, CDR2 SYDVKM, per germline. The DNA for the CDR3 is TGTGCCGGCATCCCTCTCGGGACAGTAAAGGACGAGCAGTACTTC. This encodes CAGIPLGTVKDEQYF.

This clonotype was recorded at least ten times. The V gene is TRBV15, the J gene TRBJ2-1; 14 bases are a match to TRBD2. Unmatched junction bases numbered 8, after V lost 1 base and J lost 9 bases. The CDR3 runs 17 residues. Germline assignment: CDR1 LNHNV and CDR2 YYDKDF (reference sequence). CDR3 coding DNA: TGTGCCACCAGCAGAGGATTGGGACTAGCGGGAGTCGGTGAGCAGTTCTTC. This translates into CATSRGLGLAGVGEQFF.

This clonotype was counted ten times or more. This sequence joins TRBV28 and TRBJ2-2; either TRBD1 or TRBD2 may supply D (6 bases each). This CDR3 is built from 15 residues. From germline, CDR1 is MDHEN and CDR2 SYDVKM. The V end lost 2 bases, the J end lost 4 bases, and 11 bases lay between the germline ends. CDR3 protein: CASSLGGGGTGELFF. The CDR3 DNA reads TGTGCCAGCAGTTTAGGCGGAGGGGGCACCGGGGAGCTGTTTTTT.

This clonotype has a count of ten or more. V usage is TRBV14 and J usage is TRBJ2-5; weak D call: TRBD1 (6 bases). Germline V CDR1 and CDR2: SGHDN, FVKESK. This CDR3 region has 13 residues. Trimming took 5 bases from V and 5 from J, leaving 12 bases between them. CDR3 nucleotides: TGTGCCAGCAGCTCCGGACAGAGGGAGACCCAGTACTTC. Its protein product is CASSSGQRETQYF. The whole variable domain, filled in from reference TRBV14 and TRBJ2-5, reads EAGVTQFPSHSVIEKGQTVTLRCDPISGHDNLYWYRRVMGKEIKFLLHFVKESKQDESGMPNNRFLAERTGGTYSTLKVQPAELEDSGVYFCASSSGQRETQYFGPGTRLLVL.

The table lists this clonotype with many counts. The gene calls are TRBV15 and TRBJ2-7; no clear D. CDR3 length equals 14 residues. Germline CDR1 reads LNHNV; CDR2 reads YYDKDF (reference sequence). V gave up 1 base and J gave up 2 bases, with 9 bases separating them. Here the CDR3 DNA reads TGTGCCACCAGCAGAGCGAAACCGGCCTACGAGCAGTACTTC. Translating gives CATSRAKPAYEQYF.

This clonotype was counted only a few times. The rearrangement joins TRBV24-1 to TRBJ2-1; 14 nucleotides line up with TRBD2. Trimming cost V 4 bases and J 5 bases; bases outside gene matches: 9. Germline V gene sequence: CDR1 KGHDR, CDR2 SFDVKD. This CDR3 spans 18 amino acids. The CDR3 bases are TGTGCCACCAGTGACCCGGGACTAGCGGGAGATGCCCACAATGAGCAGTTCTTC. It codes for CATSDPGLAGDAHNEQFF.

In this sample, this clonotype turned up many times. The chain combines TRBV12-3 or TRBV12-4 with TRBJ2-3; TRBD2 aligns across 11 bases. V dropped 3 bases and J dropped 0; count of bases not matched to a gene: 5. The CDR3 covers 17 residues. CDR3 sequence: CASSFLRTSGSTDTQYF. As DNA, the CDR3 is TGTGCCAGCAGTTTCCTACGGACTAGCGGGAGCACAGATACGCAGTATTTT.

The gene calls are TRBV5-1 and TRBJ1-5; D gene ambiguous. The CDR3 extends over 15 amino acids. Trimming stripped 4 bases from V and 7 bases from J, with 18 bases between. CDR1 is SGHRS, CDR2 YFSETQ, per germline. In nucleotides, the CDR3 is TGCGCCAGCAGCCCCACTGGTCCCGGCGGGCAGCCCCAGCATTTT. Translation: CASSPTGPGGQPQHF.

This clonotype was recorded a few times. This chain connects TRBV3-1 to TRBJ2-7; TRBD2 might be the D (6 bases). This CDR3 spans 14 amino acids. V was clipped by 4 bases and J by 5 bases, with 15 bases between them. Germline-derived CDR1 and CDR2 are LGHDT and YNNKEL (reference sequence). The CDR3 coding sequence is TGTGCCAGCAGCCTCTCGGCGGGAAGCGACGAGCAGTACTTC. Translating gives CASSLSAGSDEQYF.

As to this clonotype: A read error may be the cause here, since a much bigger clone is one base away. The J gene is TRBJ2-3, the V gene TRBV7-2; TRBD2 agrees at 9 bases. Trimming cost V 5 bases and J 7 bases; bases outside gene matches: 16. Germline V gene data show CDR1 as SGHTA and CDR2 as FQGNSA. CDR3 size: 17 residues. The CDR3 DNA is TGTGCCAGCAGCCCCAGATTCGTAGCGGGAGTGAGGAATACGCAGTATTTT. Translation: CASSPRFVAGVRNTQYF.

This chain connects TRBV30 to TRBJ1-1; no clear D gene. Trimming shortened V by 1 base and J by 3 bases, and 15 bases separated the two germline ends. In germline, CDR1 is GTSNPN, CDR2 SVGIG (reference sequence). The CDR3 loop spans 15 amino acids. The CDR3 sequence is CAWSGSTLADTEAFF. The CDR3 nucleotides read TGTGCCTGGAGTGGATCGACCCTGGCGGACACTGAAGCTTTCTTT. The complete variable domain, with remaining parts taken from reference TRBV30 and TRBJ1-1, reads SQTIHQWPATLVQPVGSPLSLECTVEGTSNPNLYWYRQAAGRGLQLLFYSVGIGQISSEVPQNLSASRPQDRQFILSSKKLLLSDSGFYLCAWSGSTLADTEAFFGQGTRLTVV.

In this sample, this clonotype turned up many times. This chain's CDR3 is CASGIPEREDIQYF. The CDR3 DNA reads as TGTGCCAGCGGCATCCCCGAGCGGGAGGACATTCAGTACTTC. The chain links TRBV28 to TRBJ2-4, with TRBD2 identical over 9 bases. The CDR3 has 14 residues. From germline, CDR1 is MDHEN and CDR2 SYDVKM. The trim removed 8 bases at V and 8 bases at J, leaving 10 bases unmatched.

CDR3 coding DNA: TGTGCCAGCAGCGCCCGACCCGGGCCGGGGGAGCTGTTTTTT. Protein sequence: CASSARPGPGELFF. The chain recombines TRBV7-9 with TRBJ2-2; D remains unclear. Trimming shortened V by 5 bases and J by 8 bases, and 15 bases separated the two germline ends. The CDR3 is 14 residues long. CDR1 and CDR2 from the germline V gene are SEHNR and FQNEAQ (reference sequence).